The 21 T cell receptor beta chains reported below all come from one sample, sequenced in a study of regulatory T cells in long-lasting Graves disease. According to the study, TCR beta libraries were built with iRepertoire HTBI primers and CDR3-region Arm-PCR. TCRdb processed the multiplex PCR reads anew with MiXCR; each CDR3 protein has one entry. Here the sample spans hundreds of thousands of distinct CDR3 sequences, about 14% being singletons. The sample's time point: newly diagnosed GD, antithyroid drugs for less than 3 months. TCR sequences were obtained from RNA taken from PBMCs. Another study also made use of these data, one on T cells in Graves' hyperthyroidism and ophthalmopathy.

The material sequenced was peripheral blood mononuclear cells (PBMCs), taken at new diagnosis, from a patient treated with antithyroid drugs. The receptors come from a man aged 25-45 years with Graves disease.

This clonotype has at least ten counts. CDR3 protein: CASGSSREGAGDQPQHF. The CDR3 DNA reads as TGTGCTAGTGGTTCCTCCCGTGAAGGGGCAGGCGATCAGCCCCAGCATTTT. This sequence joins TRBV12-5 and TRBJ1-5, with TRBD1 as a possible D gene (5 bases). The CDR3 runs to 17 residues. Germline V lookup: CDR1 LGHNT, CDR2 FRNRAP. The V end lost 4 bases, the J end lost 5 bases, and 21 bases lay between the germline ends.

The chain links TRBV5-1 to TRBJ1-4; D is unclear. The CDR3 is 15 residues long. Germline lookup yields CDR1 SGHRS and CDR2 YFSETQ. The ends were cut back, 4 bases at V and 0 bases at J, with 10 bases in the middle. The CDR3 DNA is TGCGCCAGCAGCAATACAGTCTCAACTAATGAAAAACTGTTTTTT. Translating it yields CASSNTVSTNEKLFF.

The chain carries TRBV7-9 and TRBJ2-5, with D perhaps TRBD1 or TRBD2 (5 bases each). The CDR3 covers 15 residues. V dropped 6 bases and J dropped 3 bases, with 17 bases sitting between them. CDR1 and CDR2 from the germline V gene are SEHNR and FQNEAQ (reference sequence). The CDR3 sequence is CASRRPGPLEETQYF. The CDR3 DNA reads TGTGCCAGCAGACGCCCGGGACCCCTGGAAGAGACCCAGTACTTC.

There are a few counts of this clonotype. V usage is TRBV20-1 and J usage is TRBJ2-3, with 12 bases lining up with TRBD2. J was trimmed by 1 base and V by 5 bases; bases with no gene match: 13. The CDR3 length is 18 residues. The germline gives CDR1 DFQATT, CDR2 SNEGSKA (reference sequence). The DNA for the CDR3 is TGCAGTGCTTCTCCACTAGCGGGAGGAATACGTGGCACAGATACGCAGTATTTT. The encoded protein is CSASPLAGGIRGTDTQYF.

This clonotype was observed at least ten times. V and J are TRBV2 and TRBJ2-4, with 9 bases aligning to TRBD1. The CDR3 is 14 residues long. The germline CDR1 and CDR2 sequences are SNHLY and FYNNEI. With V trimmed by 5 bases and J by 8 bases, 7 bases remained unmatched. The CDR3 DNA sequence: TGTGCCAGCAGTCCGGACAGGGGAAGTTACATTCAGTACTTC. As protein: CASSPDRGSYIQYF.

In this sample, this clonotype turned up many times. This chain uses TRBV9 with TRBJ2-1, with TRBD2 matching over 9 bases. The CDR3 has 16 residues. The J segment lost 4 bases and the V segment lost 4 bases, leaving 9 bases of the junction unmatched. In germline, CDR1 is SGDLS, CDR2 YYNGEE. The CDR3 region is CASSNQREDLYNEQFF. The CDR3 DNA follows: TGTGCCAGCAGCAACCAGCGGGAGGACCTTTACAATGAGCAGTTCTTC.

V is TRBV2 and J is TRBJ2-7; 7 bases map to TRBD2. Germline CDR1 reads SNHLY; CDR2 reads FYNNEI. CDR3 length: 15 amino acids. J was trimmed by 3 bases and V by 3 bases; bases with no gene match: 8. CDR3 region: CASSDPLLALYEQYF. The CDR3 DNA reads as TGTGCCAGCAGTGACCCTTTACTAGCGCTCTACGAGCAGTACTTC.

This clonotype was counted between two and nine times. The gene calls are TRBV6-1 and TRBJ1-2; D is possibly TRBD1 (6 bases). In germline, CDR1 is MNHNS, CDR2 SASEGT. Trimming removed 6 bases at V and 8 bases at J, with 16 bases between. The CDR3 spans 13 residues. CDR3 bases: TGTGCCAGCAGCCCCGGGACAATCCGGGGCTACACCTTC. Protein product: CASSPGTIRGYTF.

This clonotype was seen more than once but under ten times. The genes are TRBV3-1 and TRBJ2-7; 9 bases line up with TRBD1. This CDR3 is built from 14 residues. The V gene's germline CDR1 is LGHDT and CDR2 YNNKEL (reference sequence). J was trimmed by 3 bases and V by 6 bases; bases with no gene match: 6. CDR3 bases: TGTGCCAGCAGACGGGGACAGGGAATCTACGAGCAGTACTTC. The encoded protein is CASRRGQGIYEQYF.

The sample holds a few counts of this clonotype. V usage is TRBV6-5 and J usage is TRBJ2-7, with D possibly TRBD2 on 7 matching bases. Germline V gene data show CDR1 as MNHEY and CDR2 as SVGAGI. The CDR3 spans 12 residues. V was clipped by 4 bases and J by 9 bases, with 13 bases between them. CDR3 region: CASSLEGGGQYF. The CDR3 DNA follows: TGTGCCAGCAGTTTGGAAGGGGGGGGGCAGTACTTC.

This clonotype was counted many times. The chain's CDR3 is CAISVGSPGEQYF. CDR3 DNA sequence: TGTGCCATCAGTGTGGGTAGCCCCGGCGAGCAGTACTTC. This chain links TRBV10-3 with TRBJ2-7; unclear D gene. Germline CDR1 is ENHRY and CDR2 is SYGVKD. With 4 bases removed from V and 6 bases from J, the gap between germline ends came to 13 bases. This CDR3 spans 13 amino acids.

This clonotype occurred many times. The rearrangement links TRBV20-1 to TRBJ1-5, with 7 bases fitting TRBD1. This CDR3 contains 13 residues. In germline, CDR1 is DFQATT, CDR2 SNEGSKA (reference sequence). J gave up 6 bases and V 5 bases, and 7 bases lay outside the gene matches. The CDR3 protein is CSADTGASQPQHF. Here the CDR3 DNA reads TGCAGTGCTGATACAGGGGCTTCTCAGCCCCAGCATTTT.

This clonotype has a count of ten or more. The chain recombines TRBV27 with TRBJ2-5; tentative D call: TRBD1 (6 bases). Germline V CDR1 and CDR2: MNHEY, SMNVEV (reference sequence). The CDR3 is made up of 15 amino acids. V dropped 2 bases and J dropped 5 bases, with 15 bases sitting between them. The CDR3 reads CASSLREGGWETQYF. The CDR3, as DNA: TGTGCCAGCAGTTTAAGGGAAGGGGGTTGGGAGACCCAGTACTTC.

The chain couples TRBV5-1 to TRBJ2-7; 7 bases are a match to TRBD1. The CDR3 totals 15 residues. In germline, CDR1 is SGHRS, CDR2 YFSETQ. V lost 2 bases and J lost 3; bases outside the gene matches: 8. DNA of the CDR3: TGCGCCAGCAGCTTAAGCGCGGCAGGGGGCTACGAGCAGTACTTC. Its protein product is CASSLSAAGGYEQYF.

This clonotype was recorded many times. The V call is TRBV15, the J call TRBJ1-1; 9 nucleotides align to TRBD1. With V trimmed by 2 bases and J by 13 bases, 5 bases remained unmatched. The germline V gene has CDR1 LNHNV and CDR2 YYDKDF (reference sequence). The CDR3 runs 12 residues. The CDR3 sequence is CATSRQQGAGFF. The CDR3 bases are TGTGCCACCAGCAGACAACAGGGGGCTGGTTTCTTT.

The V and J genes are TRBV3-1 and TRBJ2-7; D gene ambiguous. The length of the CDR3 is 12 residues. Between the trimmed V and J ends, which lost 2 bases and 3 bases, there was a span of 5 bases. Germline-derived CDR1 and CDR2 are LGHDT and YNNKEL (reference sequence). The DNA for the CDR3 is TGTGCCAGCAGCCAATCTCACTACGAGCAGTACTTC. The encoded protein is CASSQSHYEQYF.

The V gene is TRBV9, the J gene TRBJ2-5; weak D call: TRBD1 (6 bases). Trimming took 0 bases from V and 5 from J, leaving 14 bases between them. This CDR3 has 15 residues. The germline V gene has CDR1 SGDLS and CDR2 YYNGEE. CDR3 DNA: TGTGCCAGCAGCGTAGACCCAGGGGCAGTTGAGACCCAGTACTTC. This codes for CASSVDPGAVETQYF.

In regard to this clonotype: A much larger clone is a single base away; this may be a read error. Likely a read error: the CDR3 ends without its conserved phenylalanine or tryptophan. The rearrangement joins TRBV20-1 to TRBJ2-7, with 9 bases that match TRBD1. The V segment lost 1 base and the J segment 7 bases; nucleotides outside the gene matches: 5. There are 13 residues in the CDR3. CDR1 and CDR2 (germline): DFQATT, SNEGSKA (reference sequence). The CDR3 protein is CSARGTGVPEQYL. The CDR3 nucleotides read TGCAGTGCTAGAGGGACAGGGGTGCCAGAGCAGTACCTC.

The chain employs TRBV29-1 and TRBJ2-1; D ambiguous. Germline V gene sequence: CDR1 SQVTM, CDR2 ANQGSEA. The length of the CDR3 is 13 residues. The V end was cut by 4 bases, the J end by 8 bases, with 15 bases between. The CDR3 nucleotides are TGCAGCGTTGGACGGAGCGCCGTGGATGAGCAGTTCTTC. Protein product: CSVGRSAVDEQFF.

This clonotype has more than one count but fewer than ten. The rearrangement uses TRBV10-1 and TRBJ2-3; D could derive from TRBD1 or TRBD2 (5 bases each). The germline V gene has CDR1 WNHNN and CDR2 SYGVQD (reference sequence). V lost 3 bases, J lost 6 bases, and 22 bases lay in between. CDR3 length: 17 amino acids. CDR3 DNA: TGCGCCAGCAGTGAACAGGAGAGGGTAGGCAAAATGGATACGCAGTATTTT. This sequence encodes CASSEQERVGKMDTQYF.

This sequence joins TRBV6-1 and TRBJ2-3; 12 bases are a match to TRBD2. There are 17 residues in the CDR3. With 2 bases clipped from V and 1 base from J, the junction kept 4 bases outside the gene matches. Germline V lookup: CDR1 MNHNS, CDR2 SASEGT. CDR3 residues: CASSELAGGWGTDTQYF. The DNA of the CDR3 is TGTGCCAGCAGTGAACTAGCGGGAGGGTGGGGCACAGATACGCAGTATTTT.